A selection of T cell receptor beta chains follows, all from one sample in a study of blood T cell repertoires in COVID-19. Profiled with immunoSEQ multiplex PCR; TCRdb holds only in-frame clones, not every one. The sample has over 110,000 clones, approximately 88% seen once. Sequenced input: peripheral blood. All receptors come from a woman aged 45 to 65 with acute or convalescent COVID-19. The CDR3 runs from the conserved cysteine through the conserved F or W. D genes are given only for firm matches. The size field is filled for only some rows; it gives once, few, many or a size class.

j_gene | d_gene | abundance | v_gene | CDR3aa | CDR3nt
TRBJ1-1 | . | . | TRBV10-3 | CSEGRSTEAFF | TGTTCGGAGGGCCGGAGCACTGAAGCTTTCTTT
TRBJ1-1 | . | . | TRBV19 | CASTIRGQHTEAFF | TGTGCCAGTACGATCCGCGGACAGCACACTGAAGCTTTCTTT
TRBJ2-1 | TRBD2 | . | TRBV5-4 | CASSSSGGSSYNEQFF | TGTGCCAGCAGCTCATCGGGGGGGAGCTCCTACAATGAGCAGTTCTTC
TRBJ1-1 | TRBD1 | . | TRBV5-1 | CASSPGQGVGNTEAFF | TGCGCCAGCAGCCCGGGACAGGGGGTAGGGAACACTGAAGCTTTCTTT
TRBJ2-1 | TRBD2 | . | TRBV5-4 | CASRNSGRAFNEQFF | TGTGCCAGCAGAAATAGCGGGAGGGCCTTCAATGAGCAGTTCTTC
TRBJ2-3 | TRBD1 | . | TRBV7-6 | CASSRSFFGTGGTDTQYF | TGTGCCAGCAGCCGAAGCTTTTTCGGGACAGGGGGGACAGATACGCAGTATTTT
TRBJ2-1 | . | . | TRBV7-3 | CASSPRRGGEQFF | TGTGCCAGCAGCCCACGGAGGGGCGGTGAGCAGTTCTTC
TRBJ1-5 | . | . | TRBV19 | CASSIEGGRHQPQHF | TGTGCCAGTAGTATAGAGGGGGGTCGACATCAGCCCCAGCATTTT
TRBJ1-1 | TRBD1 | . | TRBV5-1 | CASSRGQGSRMAFF | TGCGCCAGCAGCCGTGGACAGGGGTCCAGGATGGCTTTCTTT
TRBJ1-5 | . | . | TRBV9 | CASSEGGGQTNQPQHF | TGTGCCAGCAGCGAGGGTGGAGGACAGACCAATCAGCCCCAGCATTTT
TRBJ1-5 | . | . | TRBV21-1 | CASSKVDRGSNQPQHF | TGTGCCAGCAGCAAAGTGGACAGGGGGTCGAATCAGCCCCAGCATTTT
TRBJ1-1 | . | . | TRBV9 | CASSVGTRQGTEAFF | TGTGCCAGCAGCGTAGGGACCAGGCAGGGCACTGAAGCTTTCTTT
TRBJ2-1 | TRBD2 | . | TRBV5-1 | CASSLVLADNNEQFF | TGCGCCAGCAGCTTGGTACTAGCGGACAACAATGAGCAGTTCTTC
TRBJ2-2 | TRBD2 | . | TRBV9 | CASSVASGRADGELFF | TGTGCCAGCAGCGTAGCCAGCGGGAGGGCCGACGGGGAGCTGTTTTTT
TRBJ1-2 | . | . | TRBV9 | CASTSLYGYTF | TGTGCCAGCACGTCCCTCTATGGCTACACCTTC
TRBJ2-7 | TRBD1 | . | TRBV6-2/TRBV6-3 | CASSPGQGTTYEQYF | TGTGCCAGCAGCCCTGGACAGGGCACGACCTACGAGCAGTACTTC
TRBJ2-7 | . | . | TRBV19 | CASSINRGNEQYF | TGTGCCAGTAGTATAAATCGGGGGAACGAGCAGTACTTC
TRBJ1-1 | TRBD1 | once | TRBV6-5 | CASSQGQGSTEAFF | TGTGCCAGCAGCCAGGGACAGGGTAGCACTGAAGCTTTCTTT
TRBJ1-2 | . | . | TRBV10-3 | CAISRDKDSYGYTF | TGTGCCATCAGTCGGGACAAGGATTCCTATGGCTACACCTTC
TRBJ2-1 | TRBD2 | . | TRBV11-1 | CASRLAGGAYNEQFF | TGTGCCAGCAGACTAGCGGGGGGCGCCTACAATGAGCAGTTCTTC
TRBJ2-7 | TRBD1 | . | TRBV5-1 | CASSRDRASYEQYF | TGCGCCAGCAGTAGGGACAGGGCATCCTACGAGCAGTACTTC
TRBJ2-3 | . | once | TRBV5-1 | CASSLADLLVDTQYF | TGCGCCAGCAGCTTAGCGGACCTTTTGGTAGATACGCAGTATTTT
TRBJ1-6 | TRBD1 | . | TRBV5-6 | CASSEDTGTGGNSPLHF | TGTGCCAGCAGCGAAGATACCGGGACAGGAGGTAATTCACCCCTCCACTTT
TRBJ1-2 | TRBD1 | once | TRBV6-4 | CASSDGQGPGLGYTF | TGTGCCAGCAGTGACGGACAGGGACCAGGACTTGGCTACACCTTC
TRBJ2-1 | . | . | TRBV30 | CAWSVGMISYNEQFF | TGTGCCTGGAGTGTGGGCATGATCTCCTACAATGAGCAGTTCTTC
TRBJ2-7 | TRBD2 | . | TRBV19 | CASSISGRAYEQYF | TGTGCCAGTAGTATTAGCGGGAGGGCCTACGAGCAGTACTTC
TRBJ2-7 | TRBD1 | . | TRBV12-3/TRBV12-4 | CASSRTGYEQYF | TGTGCCAGCAGCAGGACAGGGTACGAGCAGTACTTC
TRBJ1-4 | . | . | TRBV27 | CASSFGPGEGSNEKLFF | TGTGCCAGCAGTTTCGGTCCGGGGGAAGGGTCGAACGAAAAACTGTTTTTT
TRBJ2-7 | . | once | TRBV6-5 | CASSPLASSYEQYF | TGTGCCAGCAGTCCCCTCGCCAGCTCCTACGAGCAGTACTTC
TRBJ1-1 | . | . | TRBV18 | CASSQGPEGAFF | TGTGCCAGCTCACAGGGGCCCGAAGGGGCTTTCTTT
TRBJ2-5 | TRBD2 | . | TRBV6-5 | CASKGGRAGGETQYF | TGTGCCAGCAAAGGCGGGAGGGCCGGGGGAGAGACCCAGTACTTC
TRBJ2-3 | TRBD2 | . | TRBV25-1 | CASSEYRVSGSLGDTQYF | TGTGCCAGCAGTGAATATCGGGTTAGCGGGAGTTTGGGAGATACGCAGTATTTT
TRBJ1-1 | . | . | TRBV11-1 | CASSLEPGNTEAFF | TGTGCCAGCAGCTTAGAACCAGGGAACACTGAAGCTTTCTTT
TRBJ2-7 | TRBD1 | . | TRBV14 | CASSSQGAGEQYF | TGTGCCAGCAGCTCACAGGGGGCCGGTGAGCAGTACTTC
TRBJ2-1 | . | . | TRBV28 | CASSLRSVDYNEQFF | TGTGCCAGCAGTTTAAGATCGGTTGACTACAATGAGCAGTTCTTC
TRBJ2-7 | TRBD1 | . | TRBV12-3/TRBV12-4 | CASSGGQFYEQYF | TGTGCCAGCAGTGGGGGACAGTTCTACGAGCAGTACTTC
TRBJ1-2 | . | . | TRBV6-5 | CASNGQRSDYGYTF | TGTGCCAGCAATGGACAGCGTTCCGACTATGGCTACACCTTC
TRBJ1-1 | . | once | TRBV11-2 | CASSSGHLSEAFF | TGTGCCAGCAGCTCCGGACATTTATCTGAAGCTTTCTTT
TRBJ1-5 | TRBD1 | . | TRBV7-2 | CASSTITGGVQPQHF | TGTGCCAGCAGCACGATAACAGGGGGCGTTCAGCCCCAGCATTTT
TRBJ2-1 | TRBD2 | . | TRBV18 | CASSPRLAEYNEQFF | TGTGCCAGCTCACCACGACTAGCGGAGTACAATGAGCAGTTCTTC
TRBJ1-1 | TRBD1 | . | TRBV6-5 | CASSYSTRGLAEAFF | TGTGCCAGCAGTTACTCGACCAGGGGGCTGGCTGAAGCTTTCTTT
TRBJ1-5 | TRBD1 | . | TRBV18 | CASSMTGYSNQPQHF | TGTGCCAGCTCAATGACAGGGTATAGCAATCAGCCCCAGCATTTT
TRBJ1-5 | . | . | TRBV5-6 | CASSLGVEGHSNQPQHF | TGTGCCAGCAGCTTGGGGGTGGAGGGTCATAGCAATCAGCCCCAGCATTTT
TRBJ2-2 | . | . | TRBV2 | CASIADNTGELFF | TGTGCCAGCATTGCAGATAACACCGGGGAGCTGTTTTTT
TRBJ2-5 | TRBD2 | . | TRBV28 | CASASGGETQYF | TGTGCCAGCGCTTCGGGGGGGGAGACCCAGTACTTC
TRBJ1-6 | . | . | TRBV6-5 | CASSYVTGRFSSPLHF | TGTGCCAGCAGTTACGTGACAGGAAGGTTTAGTTCACCCCTCCACTTT
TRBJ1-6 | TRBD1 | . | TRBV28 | CASSPLDREPYNSPLHF | TGTGCCAGCAGTCCTCTGGACAGGGAACCCTATAATTCACCCCTCCACTTT
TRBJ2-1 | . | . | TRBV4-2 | CASSQARGSYNEQFF | TGTGCCAGCAGCCAAGCGCGGGGCTCGTACAATGAGCAGTTCTTC
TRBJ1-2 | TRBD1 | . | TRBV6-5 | CASSRGTGWGYTF | TGTGCCAGCAGCCGTGGGACAGGTTGGGGCTACACCTTC
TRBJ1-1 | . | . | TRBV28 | CASSLTGQLNTEAFF | TGTGCCAGCAGTTTAACCGGACAGTTGAACACTGAAGCTTTCTTT
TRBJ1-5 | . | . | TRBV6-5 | CASQEGVGNQPQHF | TGTGCCAGCCAGGAGGGAGTGGGGAATCAGCCCCAGCATTTT
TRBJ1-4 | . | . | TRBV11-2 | CASSFSGGGEKLFF | TGTGCCAGCAGCTTCTCCGGAGGCGGGGAAAAACTGTTTTTT
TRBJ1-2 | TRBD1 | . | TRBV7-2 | CASSTGVGYGYTF | TGTGCCAGCAGCACAGGGGTAGGCTATGGCTACACCTTC